The following is a T cell receptor beta chain sequence with its context. Its antigen is not known. The data were obtained in a study of CXCR3-negative and CXCR3-positive naive CD8 T cells. Findings of the study overall: Both naive subsets showed comparably high diversity, and memory CD8+ cells showed much lower diversity. More hydrophobic TRB CDR3s occurred in CXCR3-positive than in CXCR3-negative naive cells. Naive cells, whether CXCR3-negative or CXCR3-positive, had similar TRBV-TRBJ usage, while memory cells differed.

Germline assignment: CDR1 LGHDT and CDR2 YNNKEL (reference sequence). The CDR3 contains 16 residues. Naivety in CD8+ T cells corresponded to a CD45RO-CCR7+CD27+CD95- phenotype. The libraries of TRB cDNA were constructed through 5' RACE using UMI labels. Following a re-call of the 5' RACE reads, TCRdb has one entry per CDR3 protein and lacks DNA. This sample's table has under 110,000 distinct CDR3 sequences. The clonotype was recovered from a human donor in good health. Some clones in this sample may be carry-over from other donors' samples. V and J are TRBV3-1 and TRBJ1-5; TCRdb indicates TRBD1, and absent DNA this call remains unverified. Sample: naive CXCR3+ CD8+ T cells from blood. Subset reported: CD45RO-CCR7+CD27+CD95- naive CD8+ T cells expressing CXCR3 (TNR3+). CDR3: CASSQGGSRGNQPQHF.